This TCR beta chain was sequenced for a study of neurological immune-mediated disorders. General study points: In HTLV-1-associated myelopathy, TCR clonal expansion was greatest, whereas multiple sclerosis had the least, falling below healthy controls. There were no CDR3 amino acid sequences shared by expanded clones across subjects, a result suggesting private repertoires in all groups.

Details on this clonotype: Its antigen is currently unknown.

cDNA synthesis was performed by 5'RACE with 10-nucleotide random UMIs. In each sequencing run, over 180 million TCR-beta sequences were generated from 15-18 subjects. Via MiXCR, TCRdb re-called the 5' RACE reads, giving one row per CDR3 protein. The repertoire holds some 37,000 distinct CDR3 sequences, with around 3.1% as singletons. In germline, CDR1 is MRHNA, CDR2 SNTAGT. This CDR3 region has 16 residues. Trimming left V 6 bases short and J 3 bases short, with 18 bases between. Time point defined: longitudinal time-point 1 (baseline). The chain joins TRBV6-4 to TRBJ2-4; possible D gene TRBD2, 6 bases. This receptor was identified in a woman aged 55-69 years with multiple sclerosis. The sample taken for sequencing was PBMCs. The CDR3 sequence: CASSPVPGDGKNIQYF. The CDR3 DNA is TGTGCCAGCAGCCCCGTGCCGGGAGACGGCAAAAACATTCAGTACTTC.